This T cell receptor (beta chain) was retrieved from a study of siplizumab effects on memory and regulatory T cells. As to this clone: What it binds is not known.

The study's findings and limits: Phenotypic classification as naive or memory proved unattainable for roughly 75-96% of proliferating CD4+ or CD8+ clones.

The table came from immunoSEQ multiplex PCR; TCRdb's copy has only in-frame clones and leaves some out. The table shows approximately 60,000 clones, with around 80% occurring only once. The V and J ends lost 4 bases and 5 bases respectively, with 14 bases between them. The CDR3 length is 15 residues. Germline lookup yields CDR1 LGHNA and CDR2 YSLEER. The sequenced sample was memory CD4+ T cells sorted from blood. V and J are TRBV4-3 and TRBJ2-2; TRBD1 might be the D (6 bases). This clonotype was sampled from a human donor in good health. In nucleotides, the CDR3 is TGCGCCAGCAGCCGAGACAGGTCGAGTACCGGGGAGCTGTTTTTT. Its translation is CASSRDRSSTGELFF.